Listed below are T cell receptor beta chains from one sample, sequenced in a study of identical twins. TCRdb ran MiXCR on the 5' RACE reads and lists one entry per CDR3 protein. Among 310,000 or so distinct CDR3 sequences listed, roughly 10% were seen once. These records were also assigned to another study, of yellow fever vaccine responses in identical twins.

The specimen sequenced was CD8+ T cells sorted from blood. These TCRs come from a young woman in good health. Each CDR3 is given with its conserved first and last residue. Fields, in order: J gene, D gene, V gene, clone size, CDR3 protein, CDR3 DNA. D genes are given only for firm matches. Expanded clones are given a class, and other clones once, few, many or no size at all.

TRBJ2-7,TRBD1,TRBV9,few,CASSGHTGTGNYEQYF,TGTGCCAGCAGCGGACACACCGGGACAGGGAACTACGAGCAGTACTTC
TRBJ2-1,NA,TRBV7-9,few,CASSPGANNEQFF,TGTGCCAGCAGCCCGGGGGCCAACAATGAGCAGTTCTTC
TRBJ1-1,TRBD1,TRBV14,NA,CASSQVGPGGEAEAFF,TGTGCCAGCAGCCAAGTTGGGCCAGGGGGCGAAGCTGAAGCTTTCTTT
TRBJ2-5,NA,TRBV7-9,NA,CASSYYRQETQYF,TGTGCCAGCAGCTACTACCGACAAGAGACCCAGTACTTC
TRBJ2-2,TRBD2,TRBV20-1,NA,CCARSGTSGSLGTGELFF,TGCTGTGCTAGATCCGGGACTAGCGGGAGTCTCGGCACCGGGGAGCTGTTTTTT
TRBJ2-2,NA,TRBV4-3,NA,CASSQDRVNGELFF,TGCGCCAGCAGCCAAGACAGGGTAAACGGGGAGCTGTTTTTT
TRBJ2-7,TRBD2,TRBV28,NA,CASSLMGGGPFYEQYF,TGTGCCAGCAGTTTAATGGGCGGGGGTCCCTTCTACGAGCAGTACTTC
TRBJ2-5,NA,TRBV28,many,CASSSRGLGQFQETQYF,TGTGCCAGCAGTTCTCGAGGACTCGGACAGTTCCAAGAGACCCAGTACTTC
TRBJ1-5,TRBD1,TRBV6-2/TRBV6-3,many,CASSYTTGIDQPQHF,TGTGCCAGCAGTTACACGACAGGGATTGATCAGCCCCAGCATTTT
TRBJ2-7,NA,TRBV27,few,CASKPNRGYEQYF,TGTGCCAGCAAACCCAATCGGGGGTACGAGCAGTACTTC
TRBJ1-1,NA,TRBV4-3,many,CASSQSKPGTPEAFF,TGCGCCAGCAGCCAATCAAAACCAGGGACCCCTGAAGCTTTCTTT
TRBJ2-7,NA,TRBV12-3/TRBV12-4,few,CASSIGIHEYEQYF,TGTGCCAGCAGTATAGGGATACATGAATACGAGCAGTACTTC
TRBJ2-1,NA,TRBV12-3/TRBV12-4,many,CASSFGMVEQFF,TGTGCCAGCAGTTTTGGAATGGTTGAGCAGTTCTTC
TRBJ2-1,NA,TRBV7-9,many,CASSPGHDEQFF,TGTGCCAGCAGCCCAGGACATGATGAGCAGTTCTTC
TRBJ2-5,NA,TRBV5-1,few,CASRWWGQETQYF,TGCGCCAGCAGATGGTGGGGCCAAGAGACCCAGTACTTC
TRBJ2-1,TRBD1,TRBV6-2/TRBV6-3,NA,CASSWDRGLGLSYNEQFF,TGTGCCAGCAGCTGGGACAGGGGGCTCGGACTCTCCTACAATGAGCAGTTCTTC
TRBJ2-7,TRBD2,TRBV20-1,NA,CSASAGTSYGEQYF,TGCAGTGCTAGCGCCGGGACTAGCTATGGCGAGCAGTACTTC
TRBJ1-2,TRBD1,TRBV6-1,NA,CASSVTGGANYGYTF,TGTGCCAGCAGTGTTACAGGGGGCGCAAACTATGGCTACACCTTC
TRBJ2-7,NA,TRBV13,once,CASTPGVGNEQYF,TGTGCCAGCACGCCGGGGGTAGGAAACGAGCAGTACTTC
TRBJ2-7,NA,TRBV7-9,many,CASTVIDRNPYEQYF,TGTGCCAGCACCGTCATCGACAGAAACCCCTACGAGCAGTACTTC
TRBJ2-5,TRBD2,TRBV29-1,few,CSAWTSSPYF,TGCAGCGCCTGGACTAGCAGCCCGTACTTC
TRBJ2-5,TRBD2,TRBV3-1,NA,CTCSGPEGSGGRGETQYF,TGTACCTGCAGCGGACCGGAGGGGAGCGGGGGGCGGGGAGAGACCCAGTACTTC
TRBJ1-1,NA,TRBV28,NA,CASSSHRDINTEAFF,TGTGCCAGCAGTTCCCACAGGGATATCAACACTGAAGCTTTCTTT
TRBJ2-1,NA,TRBV4-1,NA,CASGRPGEGDTYNEQFF,TGCGCCAGCGGCCGCCCCGGAGAGGGAGATACCTACAATGAGCAGTTCTTC
TRBJ2-5,NA,TRBV4-1,few,CASSQVQETGQETQYF,TGCGCCAGCAGCCAAGTGCAGGAGACGGGGCAAGAGACCCAGTACTTC
TRBJ1-5,TRBD1,TRBV7-4,many,CASSFRDRCRRGNQPQHF,TGTGCCAGCAGCTTCCGGGACAGGTGCCGCAGGGGCAATCAGCCCCAGCATTTT
TRBJ2-1,NA,TRBV6-1,many,CASTNSPGNEQFF,TGTGCCAGCACTAATTCCCCAGGCAATGAGCAGTTCTTC